This paragraph reports one T cell receptor beta chain. Its cognate antigen is unknown. The authors ran a second PCR of 7 to 11 cycles using a sample-barcoded 5' primer and a J-beta primer mix. MiXCR, run by TCRdb on the 5' RACE reads, gives a single entry per CDR3 protein. The table includes about 1.8 million distinct CDR3 sequences, about 49% detected once. The source of the sample is a study of blood T cells in healthy people across ages. CDR1 is MGHRA and CDR2 is YSYEKL in the germline V gene. Trimming took 4 bases from V and 7 from J, leaving 14 bases between them. The CDR3 extends over 13 amino acids. Study-wide points: The fall in TCR beta diversity per million T cells was roughly linear with age.

The chain recombines TRBV4-1 with TRBJ2-7; D perhaps matches TRBD2 (6 bases). The sample was blood. The receptor's source is a woman between 40 and 50 years old in good health. The CDR3 bases are TGCGCCAGCAGCCCGCAGCCCGCGGGGGAGCAGTACTTC. Translation gives CASSPQPAGEQYF.